These T cell receptor beta chains were read from a single sample in a study of T-cell memory formation after mild COVID-19. TCRdb reprocessed the 5' RACE reads via MiXCR and lists one record per CDR3 protein. Seen here are approximately 300,000 distinct CDR3 sequences, more than 15% observed once, and the top ten hold more than 20%. The specimen sequenced was PBMCs or a T cell subset sorted from them (not recorded which). These receptors were collected from a man younger than 35 who had mild COVID-19 (a few samples of this study predate the infection). Cell type and time point are not known. Both conserved end residues are part of each CDR3. The order of the fields is D gene, J gene, V gene, clone size, CDR3 protein, CDR3 DNA. D genes are given only for firm matches. Not all rows give a size; the values are once, few, many and, for expanded clones, a class.

>.|TRBJ1-1|TRBV7-9|many
CASSSGVAEAFF
TGTGCCAGCAGCTCAGGTGTAGCTGAAGCTTTCTTT
>.|TRBJ2-3|TRBV7-3|few
CASSLSQHTDTQYF
TGTGCCAGCAGCTTAAGCCAACACACAGATACGCAGTATTTT
>.|TRBJ2-5|TRBV20-1|.
CSARRQGLGETQYF
TGCAGTGCTAGAAGGCAGGGCTTAGGCGAGACCCAGTACTTC
>.|TRBJ1-5|TRBV6-2/TRBV6-3|few
CASSYGGPDQPQHF
TGTGCCAGCAGTTACGGGGGGCCCGATCAGCCCCAGCATTTT
>TRBD2|TRBJ2-5|TRBV11-2|few
CASKTRGVGETQYF
TGTGCCAGCAAAACTCGGGGGGTCGGCGAGACCCAGTACTTC
>TRBD1|TRBJ2-3|TRBV7-2|many
CASSLKPGGPDTQYF
TGTGCCAGCAGCTTAAAGCCAGGGGGCCCAGATACGCAGTATTTT
>TRBD1|TRBJ2-7|TRBV9|.
CASSGRDRSYEQYF
TGTGCCAGCAGCGGCCGGGACAGGTCCTACGAGCAGTACTTC
>.|TRBJ1-2|TRBV19|.
CASTIYNTEGNGYTF
TGTGCCAGTACCATTTACAATACAGAGGGGAATGGCTACACCTTC
>TRBD2|TRBJ2-3|TRBV6-1|.
CATPGLVSDTQYF
TGTGCCACCCCAGGACTAGTTTCAGATACGCAGTATTTT
>TRBD1|TRBJ1-5|TRBV5-6|many
CASSPYRGGNQPQHF
TGTGCCAGCAGCCCTTACAGGGGAGGCAATCAGCCCCAGCATTTT
>.|TRBJ2-5|TRBV7-2|.
CASSLGFIPRQEAQYF
TGTGCCAGCAGCTTAGGGTTTATCCCTAGACAAGAGGCCCAGTACTTC
>.|TRBJ2-1|TRBV6-2/TRBV6-3|.
CASSPTRYVEQFF
TGTGCCAGCAGCCCGACTAGGTATGTTGAGCAGTTCTTC
>TRBD2|TRBJ2-1|TRBV30|.
CAWRGLAGINEQFF
TGTGCCTGGAGAGGTCTAGCGGGCATCAATGAGCAGTTCTTC
>TRBD1|TRBJ2-7|TRBV12-3/TRBV12-4|few
CASSSPWDRESDEQYF
TGTGCCAGCAGTTCCCCTTGGGACAGGGAAAGCGACGAGCAGTACTTC
>TRBD2|TRBJ2-2|TRBV25-1|.
CASSVAGGSSGELFF
TGTGCCAGCAGTGTGGCGGGGGGGTCGAGCGGGGAGCTGTTTTTT
>.|TRBJ1-2|TRBV11-2|.
CASSLPRRTALGYGYTF
TGTGCCAGCAGCTTACCTCGAAGGACAGCCCTAGGCTATGGCTACACCTTC
>.|TRBJ2-3|TRBV7-8|many
CASSLEYRGCEYF
TGTGCCAGCAGCTTAGAATATCGGGGGTGCGAGTATTTT
>.|TRBJ1-2|TRBV4-1|few
CASSQEGEGPHGYTF
TGCGCCAGCAGCCAAGAGGGTGAGGGTCCCCATGGCTACACCTTC
>.|TRBJ2-1|TRBV20-1|.
CSAQGYNEQFF
TGCAGTGCGCAGGGGTACAATGAGCAGTTCTTC
>TRBD2|TRBJ2-7|TRBV9|few
CASSGTSGRTYEQYF
TGTGCCAGCAGCGGTACCAGCGGGAGGACCTACGAGCAGTACTTC
>TRBD2|TRBJ2-3|TRBV7-3|.
CASSLRLAVLGTDTQYF
TGTGCCAGCAGCTTACGGCTAGCGGTCCTTGGCACAGATACGCAGTATTTT
>TRBD2|TRBJ2-7|TRBV10-3|many
CATHGGETYEQYF
TGTGCCACCCACGGGGGGGAGACCTACGAGCAGTACTTC
>.|TRBJ2-3|TRBV6-5|many
CASSHIRQDTQYF
TGTGCCAGCAGTCACATACGGCAGGATACGCAGTATTTT
>.|TRBJ2-1|TRBV10-3|few
CAISERRLSDPPYNEQFF
TGTGCCATCAGTGAGCGGCGCCTTAGCGATCCGCCCTACAATGAGCAGTTCTTC
>.|TRBJ1-4|TRBV28|few
CASSLGGSVNEKLFF
TGTGCCAGCAGTTTAGGAGGATCCGTTAATGAAAAACTGTTTTTT
>.|TRBJ2-5|TRBV4-2|.
CASSQDLVRGLGRETQYF
TGTGCCAGCAGCCAAGATCTAGTCAGGGGGCTCGGGAGGGAGACCCAGTACTTC
>.|TRBJ2-5|TRBV6-2/TRBV6-3|few
CASKRRLGETQYF
TGTGCCAGCAAACGGAGGTTAGGAGAGACCCAGTACTTC
>TRBD1|TRBJ1-2|TRBV7-9|many
CASSSTGDGGYTF
TGTGCCAGCAGTTCGACAGGGGACGGAGGCTACACCTTC
>.|TRBJ2-1|TRBV29-1|.
CSVDRWGGGIENEQFF
TGCAGCGTCGACAGGTGGGGAGGGGGCATCGAGAATGAGCAGTTCTTC
>.|TRBJ2-5|TRBV6-6|few
CASSSGLDQETQYF
TGTGCCAGCAGTTCGGGACTCGACCAAGAGACCCAGTACTTC
>.|TRBJ1-2|TRBV7-2|many
CASSLTGSYGYTF
TGTGCCAGCAGCCTCACGGGTAGCTATGGCTACACCTTC
>.|TRBJ2-4|TRBV20-1|few
CSASGPPVNLQYF
TGCAGTGCTAGTGGTCCCCCCGTTAACCTCCAGTACTTC
>.|TRBJ1-1|TRBV7-9|few
CASSLDRVDNTEAFF
TGTGCCAGCAGCTTAGACAGGGTTGATAACACTGAAGCTTTCTTT
>TRBD1|TRBJ1-1|TRBV28|.
CASSLTQGAGFF
TGTGCCAGCAGTCTCACTCAGGGGGCGGGTTTCTTT
>.|TRBJ1-1|TRBV4-1|.
CASSQPPAGDTEAFF
TGCGCCAGCAGCCAACCACCGGCCGGGGACACTGAAGCTTTCTTT
>.|TRBJ1-1|TRBV20-1|few
CSARFLDRPNTEAFF
TGCAGTGCTAGATTCCTCGACAGGCCAAACACTGAAGCTTTCTTT
>TRBD1|TRBJ1-5|TRBV6-5|few
CASSYSQGGNQPQHF
TGTGCCAGCAGTTACTCACAGGGGGGCAATCAGCCCCAGCATTTT
>TRBD1|TRBJ1-3|TRBV30|.
CAWSHGTGGVSIYF
TGTGCCTGGAGCCACGGGACAGGGGGTGTCTCCATATATTTT
>.|TRBJ2-2|TRBV27|many
CASSSRGTGELFF
TGTGCCAGCAGTTCCCGGGGGACCGGGGAGCTGTTTTTT
>.|TRBJ2-5|TRBV6-5|many
CASFLDGETQYF
TGTGCCAGCTTCTTGGACGGCGAGACCCAGTACTTC
>.|TRBJ2-5|TRBV29-1|many
CSATTLDATQYF
TGCAGCGCGACCACGCTTGATGCGACCCAGTACTTC
>TRBD2|TRBJ2-3|TRBV2|.
CATSPGLAEADTQYF
TGTGCCACCAGCCCGGGACTAGCGGAGGCAGATACGCAGTATTTT
>.|TRBJ1-3|TRBV7-9|.
CASSLRGGSGNTIYF
TGTGCCAGCAGCTTAAGAGGGGGCTCTGGAAACACCATATATTTT
>.|TRBJ2-5|TRBV30|few
CACTPGAYETQYF
TGTGCCTGCACCCCGGGGGCATACGAGACCCAGTACTTC
>TRBD1|TRBJ2-7|TRBV29-1|many
CSVARGTGDSEQYF
TGCAGCGTTGCCCGGGGGACAGGGGACTCCGAGCAGTACTTC
>.|TRBJ2-4|TRBV29-1|.
CSVEERRGVDIQYF
TGCAGCGTTGAAGAGCGCCGAGGGGTGGACATTCAGTACTTC
>.|TRBJ1-1|TRBV25-1|.
CASSESAVNTEAFF
TGTGCCAGCAGTGAATCAGCGGTGAACACTGAAGCTTTCTTT
>.|TRBJ1-4|TRBV12-3/TRBV12-4|few
CASSGHRNEKLFF
TGTGCCAGCAGTGGACACAGAAATGAAAAACTGTTTTTT
>.|TRBJ2-5|TRBV4-1|many
CASSQSIGSPGGYQETQYF
TGCGCCAGCAGCCAATCAATAGGAAGTCCCGGGGGCTACCAAGAGACCCAGTACTTC
>.|TRBJ2-7|TRBV12-3/TRBV12-4|.
CASSEGLPRGYEQYF
TGTGCCAGCAGTGAGGGACTCCCTCGGGGATACGAGCAGTACTTC
>TRBD1|TRBJ1-2|TRBV12-3/TRBV12-4|.
CASSRQGSGYTF
TGTGCCAGCAGTCGACAGGGTTCTGGCTACACCTTC
>.|TRBJ2-3|TRBV7-2|many
CASRGPGDTQYF
TGTGCCAGCAGGGGGCCGGGAGATACGCAGTATTTT
>.|TRBJ2-3|TRBV19|few
CASSEFGGFTDTQYF
TGTGCCAGTAGTGAGTTTGGGGGGTTCACAGATACGCAGTATTTT
>.|TRBJ2-5|TRBV4-1|.
CASSQVSTEETQYF
TGCGCCAGCAGCCAAGTATCCACAGAAGAGACCCAGTACTTC
>.|TRBJ1-1|TRBV20-1|few
CSAELGLNTEAFF
TGCAGCGCTGAGTTGGGGCTGAACACTGAAGCTTTCTTT
>.|TRBJ1-1|TRBV15|few
CATCGQLNTEAFF
TGTGCCACCTGTGGACAGTTGAACACTGAAGCTTTCTTT
>TRBD1|TRBJ2-1|TRBV2|.
CASSQDNRGHEQFF
TGTGCCAGCAGTCAGGATAACAGGGGTCATGAGCAGTTCTTC
>.|TRBJ2-3|TRBV5-1|few
CASSTGDAYSTDTQYF
TGCGCCAGCAGCACTGGAGACGCCTATAGCACAGATACGCAGTATTTT
>.|TRBJ1-1|TRBV5-1|.
CASSLAFRVQGGTEAFF
TGCGCCAGCAGCTTGGCGTTTCGGGTCCAGGGCGGAACTGAAGCTTTCTTT